These 25 T cell receptor beta chains were all obtained from the same sample, sequenced in a study of shared clonotypes between healthy human individuals. Profiling relied on immunoSEQ multiplex PCR, and the TCRdb table lists in-frame clones only, not all of them. The sample has over a million clones; around 78% are singletons. The material sequenced was memory CD4+ T cells from PBMCs. The subset: CD45RA-negative fraction. The receptors here all came from a man aged 18 to 35 in good health. Some clones in this sample may be carry-over from other donors' samples.

The chain couples TRBV15 to TRBJ1-2; D ambiguous. Trimming shortened V by 3 bases and J by 7 bases, and 12 bases separated the two germline ends. CDR3 length equals 13 residues. The germline gives CDR1 LNHNV, CDR2 YYDKDF (reference sequence). CDR3 DNA: TGTGCCACCAGCAGTAGGAGGGAGAGTGGCTACACCTTC. The encoded protein is CATSSRRESGYTF.

The chain links TRBV7-3 to TRBJ2-2; no clear D. Germline V gene data show CDR1 as SGHTA and CDR2 as FQGTGA. This CDR3 has 14 residues. V lost 2 bases and J 7 bases, leaving 11 bases between the germline ends. CDR3 sequence reads: CASSLGVQGGELFF. For the CDR3, the DNA is TGTGCCAGCAGCTTAGGAGTTCAAGGCGGGGAGCTGTTTTTT.

The chain employs TRBV7-3 and TRBJ2-7; possible D gene TRBD1, 6 bases. In germline, CDR1 is SGHTA, CDR2 FQGTGA. V was cut by 5 bases and J by 5 bases, with 13 bases left in between. The CDR3 sequence is 13 residues long. In nucleotides, the CDR3 is TGTGCCAGCAGCCCCCGGGACATCAACGAGCAGTACTTC. The encoded protein is CASSPRDINEQYF.

The chain employs TRBV4-2 and TRBJ1-1; D uncertain. The CDR3 spans 14 residues. The germline CDR1 and CDR2 sequences are LGHNA and YNFKEQ. V lost 3 bases and J lost 1, with 9 bases in between. This CDR3 is CASSQPGGNTEAFF. The CDR3 nucleotides are TGTGCCAGCAGCCAGCCCGGAGGGAACACTGAAGCTTTCTTT.

The chain couples TRBV28 to TRBJ2-1; D is unclear. CDR3 length: 15 amino acids. The V end lost 5 bases, the J end lost 6 bases, and 17 bases lay between the germline ends. The germline gives CDR1 MDHEN, CDR2 SYDVKM. CDR3 in amino acids: CASSLPARSRNEQFF. CDR3 DNA sequence: TGTGCCAGCAGTCTGCCGGCCAGGTCTCGCAATGAGCAGTTCTTC.

Here the CDR3 reads CAWSFGNYGYTF. The CDR3 DNA follows: TGTGCCTGGAGTTTCGGGAACTATGGCTACACCTTC. The rearrangement joins TRBV30 to TRBJ1-2; no firm D call. Between the trimmed V and J ends, which lost 2 bases and 2 bases, there was a span of 6 bases. The germline CDR1 and CDR2 sequences are GTSNPN and SVGIG (reference sequence). The CDR3 consists of 12 residues.

This clone has a handful of counts. This chain connects TRBV6-6 to TRBJ1-5, with 7 bases matching TRBD1. CDR3 length: 14 residues. Looked up from germline, CDR1 is MNHNY and CDR2 is SVGAGI (reference sequence). V lost 8 bases to trimming and J lost 7 bases; unmatched junction nucleotides: 11. This chain's CDR3 is CASGQADRDQPQHF. As DNA, the CDR3 is TGTGCCAGCGGCCAGGCAGACAGGGACCAGCCCCAGCATTTT.

The V call is TRBV7-3, the J call TRBJ2-7; possible D gene TRBD1, 6 bases. V was pared by 5 bases and J by 1 base, with 12 bases between. There are 14 residues in the CDR3. Per the germline V gene, CDR1 is SGHTA and CDR2 is FQGTGA. CDR3: CASSPRGRSYEQYF. CDR3 bases: TGTGCCAGCAGCCCCAGGGGCAGGTCCTACGAGCAGTACTTC.

The chain employs TRBV2 and TRBJ1-5, with D hard to call. The CDR3 length is 15 residues. Looked up from germline, CDR1 is SNHLY and CDR2 is FYNNEI. Trimming left V 1 base short and J 0 bases short, with 7 bases between. The CDR3 protein is CASSEVMVSNQPQHF. DNA of the CDR3: TGTGCCAGCAGTGAAGTTATGGTTAGCAATCAGCCCCAGCATTTT.

About this clone: This same CDR3 is encoded by further DNA sequences in the sample. V and J are TRBV5-1 and TRBJ2-5; 7 positions agree with TRBD2. V lost 0 bases and J lost 1; bases outside the gene matches: 3. The CDR3 is 15 amino acids. CDR1 SGHRS and CDR2 YFSETQ come from the germline V gene. The CDR3 DNA sequence: TGCGCCAGCAGCTTGGAGCCTAGCGGCCAAGAGACCCAGTACTTC. It specifies CASSLEPSGQETQYF. The full variable domain, rest sourced from reference TRBV5-1 and TRBJ2-5, is KAGVTQTPRYLIKTRGQQVTLSCSPISGHRSVSWYQQTPGQGLQFLFEYFSETQRNKGNFPGRFSGRQFSNSRSEMNVSTLELGDSALYLCASSLEPSGQETQYFGPGTRLLVL.

CDR3 in DNA: TGTGCCAGCAGCTTTGACCTCTACGAGCAGTACTTC. Protein: CASSFDLYEQYF. V usage is TRBV5-4 and J usage is TRBJ2-7; no clear D gene. CDR1 SGHNT and CDR2 YYREEE come from the germline V gene (reference sequence). The CDR3 loop spans 12 amino acids. V lost 2 bases to trimming and J lost 3 bases, with 6 bases between them.

The CDR3 region has the DNA TGTGCCAGCAGCAAGACAGTGAGCTCTGGGGCCAACGTCCTGACTTTC. It is translated as CASSKTVSSGANVLTF. The genes are TRBV7-3 and TRBJ2-6; tentatively, D is TRBD1 (5 bases). CDR1 is SGHTA, CDR2 FQGTGA, per germline. This CDR3 is built from 16 residues. V was trimmed by 5 bases and J by 0 bases, leaving 11 bases between them. Together with reference TRBV7-3 and TRBJ2-6, the CDR3 gives the full variable domain: GAGVSQTPSNKVTEKGKYVELRCDPISGHTALYWYRQSLGQGPEFLIYFQGTGAADDSGLPNDRFFAVRPEGSVSTLKIQRTERGDSAVYLCASSKTVSSGANVLTFGAGSRLTVL.

The genes are TRBV7-2 and TRBJ2-5; D may be TRBD1 or TRBD2 (6 bases each). Trimming took off 5 bases at V and 5 bases at J, with 12 bases between the two ends. Germline CDR1 SGHTA, CDR2 FQGNSA. The CDR3 runs to 13 residues. The DNA for the CDR3 is TGTGCCAGCAGCCTAGGGGGGCCGGAGACCCAGTACTTC. Translated: CASSLGGPETQYF.

The rearrangement uses TRBV28 and TRBJ2-7; D is undetermined. V was pared by 3 bases and J by 0 bases, with 15 bases between. The CDR3 is 16 residues long. Germline loops: CDR1 MDHEN, CDR2 SYDVKM. CDR3: CASSFGDFLSSYEQYF. The CDR3 DNA is TGTGCCAGCAGTTTTGGAGATTTCTTAAGCTCCTACGAGCAGTACTTC.

The chain has TRBV28 and TRBJ2-2; a weak D match, TRBD2 (6 bases). Trimming removed 10 bases from V and 4 bases from J, with 13 bases in between. Germline V gene lookup returns CDR1 MDHEN and CDR2 SYDVKM. The CDR3 length is 13 residues. The CDR3 nucleotides are TGTGCCACCAGGGTCGGGGGCACCGGGGAGCTGTTTTTT. It codes for CATRVGGTGELFF.

The chain combines TRBV5-4 with TRBJ2-3; 9 bases match TRBD1. CDR1 SGHNT and CDR2 YYREEE come from the germline V gene (reference sequence). The CDR3 runs to 16 residues. J gave up 2 bases and V 1 base, and 5 bases lay outside the gene matches. CDR3 residues: CASSLSGQGLTDTQYF. The CDR3 DNA follows: TGTGCCAGCAGCTTGTCGGGACAGGGTCTCACAGATACGCAGTATTTT.

The table lists this clone with a count of one. V usage is TRBV7-8 and J usage is TRBJ1-5, with D possibly being TRBD1 (6 bases). Between the trimmed V and J ends, which lost 4 bases and 2 bases, there was a span of 12 bases. Germline CDR1 reads SGHVS; CDR2 reads FQNEAQ. The CDR3 spans 15 residues. Here the CDR3 reads CASSSYREGNQPQHF. For the CDR3, the DNA is TGTGCCAGCAGCTCGTACAGGGAGGGCAATCAGCCCCAGCATTTT. Using reference TRBV7-8 and TRBJ1-5 for the parts outside the CDR3, the full variable domain is GAGVSQSPRYKVAKRGQDVALRCDPISGHVSLFWYQQALGQGPEFLTYFQNEAQLDKSGLPSDRFFAERPEGSVSTLKIQRTQQEDSAVYLCASSSYREGNQPQHFGDGTRLSIL.

The V and J genes are TRBV5-1 and TRBJ1-2, with D possibly matching TRBD1 (6 bases). V was trimmed by 0 bases and J by 4 bases, leaving 10 bases between them. The CDR3 runs 14 residues. The V gene's germline CDR1 is SGHRS and CDR2 YFSETQ. CDR3 region: CASSLDRATYGYTF. DNA for the CDR3: TGCGCCAGCAGCTTGGACAGGGCCACCTATGGCTACACCTTC.

This clone was recorded only once. The chain is built from TRBV11-2 and TRBJ2-1, with 8 bases fitting TRBD2. CDR1 and CDR2 from the germline V gene are SGHAT and FQNNGV. The V gene end was trimmed by 1 base and the J gene end by 8 bases; junction bases not matched to a gene: 10. The CDR3 length is 16 residues. The CDR3, as DNA: TGTGCCAGCAGCTTAGCTTCGGGAGGGCTGGGGCATGAGCAGTTCTTC. It encodes CASSLASGGLGHEQFF.

This clone has a single count. V gene TRBV28 combines with J gene TRBJ2-7; TRBD2 is a possible D gene (5 bases). Germline V CDR1 and CDR2: MDHEN, SYDVKM. The CDR3 loop spans 14 amino acids. V was clipped by 4 bases and J by 2 bases, with 12 bases between them. CDR3 sequence: CASSSSGITYEQYF. CDR3 coding DNA: TGTGCCAGCAGTTCATCCGGGATCACCTACGAGCAGTACTTC.

V usage is TRBV2 and J usage is TRBJ2-7; 10 nucleotides align to TRBD2. V was clipped by 3 bases and J by 3 bases; unmatched bases: 5. Germline V gene data show CDR1 as SNHLY and CDR2 as FYNNEI. The CDR3 extends over 15 amino acids. CDR3 protein: CASSELASGSYEQYF. In nucleotides, the CDR3 is TGTGCCAGCAGTGAGTTGGCTAGCGGGAGCTACGAGCAGTACTTC.

The chain has TRBV5-1 and TRBJ2-7, with TRBD2 matching 9 bases. V was pared by 6 bases and J by 3 bases, with 13 bases of the junction left unmatched. Looked up from germline, CDR1 is SGHRS and CDR2 is YFSETQ. The CDR3 runs to 16 residues. CDR3 in amino acids: CASTHGGSGSIYEQYF. DNA of the CDR3: TGCGCCAGCACCCATGGGGGTAGCGGGAGTATCTACGAGCAGTACTTC.

J is TRBJ1-2 and V is TRBV5-1, with TRBD1 identical over 8 bases. V trimming: 1 base; J trimming: 6 bases; junction bases outside the gene matches: 2. Germline assignment: CDR1 SGHRS and CDR2 YFSETQ. This CDR3 is built from 13 residues. The CDR3 DNA follows: TGCGCCAGCAGCTTGACAGGGGGTAATGGCTACACCTTC. Translation: CASSLTGGNGYTF.

In its sample, this clone was seen once. V gene TRBV7-9 combines with J gene TRBJ1-1; D is perhaps TRBD1 (5 bases). CDR1 and CDR2 (germline): SEHNR, FQNEAQ (reference sequence). CDR3 length: 15 amino acids. Trimming cost V 2 bases and J 1 base, with 11 bases left between them. CDR3 sequence reads: CASSLLAGWNTEAFF. DNA of the CDR3: TGTGCCAGCAGCTTATTGGCAGGGTGGAACACTGAAGCTTTCTTT.

The chain recombines TRBV28 with TRBJ2-1; D may be TRBD1 or TRBD2 (5 bases each). Germline V CDR1 and CDR2: MDHEN, SYDVKM. The CDR3 runs 13 residues. Trimming removed 5 bases from V and 8 bases from J, with 13 bases in between. CDR3 coding DNA: TGTGCCAGCAGTATTTCCCCGGGGCATGAGCAGTTCTTC. This codes for CASSISPGHEQFF.